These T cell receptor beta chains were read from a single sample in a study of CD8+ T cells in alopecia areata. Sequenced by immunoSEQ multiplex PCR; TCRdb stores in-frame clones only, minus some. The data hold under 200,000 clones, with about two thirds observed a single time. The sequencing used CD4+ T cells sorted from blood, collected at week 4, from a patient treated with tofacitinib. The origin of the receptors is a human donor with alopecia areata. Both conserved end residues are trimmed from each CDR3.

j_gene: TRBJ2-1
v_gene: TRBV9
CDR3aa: ASSVARGNEQF

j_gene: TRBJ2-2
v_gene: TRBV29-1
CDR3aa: SVELRGTGELF

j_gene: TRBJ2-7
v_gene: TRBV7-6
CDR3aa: ASSPQGQGYEQY

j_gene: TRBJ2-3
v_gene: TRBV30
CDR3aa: AWSVRSGTDTQY

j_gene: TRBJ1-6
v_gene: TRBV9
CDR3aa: ASSVSDNSPLH

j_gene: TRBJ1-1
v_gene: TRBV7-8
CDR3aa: ASSRLRNTEAF

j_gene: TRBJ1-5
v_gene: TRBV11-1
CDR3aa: ASSLRGDQPQH

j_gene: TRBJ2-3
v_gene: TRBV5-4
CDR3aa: ASSRGLAGVMLTDTQY

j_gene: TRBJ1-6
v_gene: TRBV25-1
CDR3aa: ASSDSGRVNSPLH

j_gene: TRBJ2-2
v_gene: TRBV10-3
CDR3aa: AISGPSGGITGELF

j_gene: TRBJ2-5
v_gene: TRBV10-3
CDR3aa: AISEFDRDLRGQETQY

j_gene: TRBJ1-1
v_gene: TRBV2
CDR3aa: ASRRNTEAF

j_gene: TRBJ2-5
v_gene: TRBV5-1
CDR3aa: ASSLRSETQY

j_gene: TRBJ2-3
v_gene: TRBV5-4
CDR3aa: ASSFASGGRTDTQY

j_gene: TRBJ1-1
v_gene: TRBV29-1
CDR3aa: SCSGSNTEAF

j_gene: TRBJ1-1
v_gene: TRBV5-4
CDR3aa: ASSTQDRTNTEAF

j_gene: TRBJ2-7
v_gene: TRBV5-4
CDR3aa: ASSLKTSEQY

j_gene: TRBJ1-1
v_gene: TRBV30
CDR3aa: AWSVLSEAF

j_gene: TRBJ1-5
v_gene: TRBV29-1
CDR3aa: SVGHGQGSNQPQH

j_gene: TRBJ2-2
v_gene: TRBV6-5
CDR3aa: ASRLAGGPGELF

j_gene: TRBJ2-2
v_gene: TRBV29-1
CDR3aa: SVTGQGGYTGELF

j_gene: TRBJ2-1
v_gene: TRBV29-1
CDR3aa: SVEDLAASSYNEQF

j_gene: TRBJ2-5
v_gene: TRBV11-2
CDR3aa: ASSPAGETQY

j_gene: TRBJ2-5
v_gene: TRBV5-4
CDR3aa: ASSQPAREEETQY

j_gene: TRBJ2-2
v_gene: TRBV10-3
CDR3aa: AIAAPGTDTGELF

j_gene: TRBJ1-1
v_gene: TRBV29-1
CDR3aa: SVDPQGNTEAF

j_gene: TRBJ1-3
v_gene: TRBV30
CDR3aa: ACPGSAGNTIY

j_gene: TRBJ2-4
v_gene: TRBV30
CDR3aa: AWSKELASNIQY

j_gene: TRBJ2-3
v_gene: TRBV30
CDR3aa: AWSPGAVLGDTQY

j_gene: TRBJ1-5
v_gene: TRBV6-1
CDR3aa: ASSDPGQGVESNQPQH

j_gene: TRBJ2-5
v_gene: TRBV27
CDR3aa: ASSFGGGVETQY

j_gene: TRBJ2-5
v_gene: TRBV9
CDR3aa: ASSVATQETQY

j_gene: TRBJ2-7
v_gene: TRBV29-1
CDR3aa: SVETGRYEQY

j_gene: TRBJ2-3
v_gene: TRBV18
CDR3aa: ASSPNGDTQY

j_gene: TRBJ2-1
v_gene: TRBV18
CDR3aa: ASSPEQGRGEQF

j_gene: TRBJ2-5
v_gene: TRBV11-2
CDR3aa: ASSHTGETQY

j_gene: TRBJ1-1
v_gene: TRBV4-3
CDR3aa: ASSLNGPGNTEAF

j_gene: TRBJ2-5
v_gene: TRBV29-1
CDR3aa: SGIAGVRETQY

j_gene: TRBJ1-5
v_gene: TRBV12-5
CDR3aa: ASGLDTVYSNQPQH

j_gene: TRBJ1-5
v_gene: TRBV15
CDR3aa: ATSRDYLPQH

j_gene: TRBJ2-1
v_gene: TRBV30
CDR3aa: AWSVDSYNEQF

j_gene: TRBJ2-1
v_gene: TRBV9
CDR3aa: ASSVGGEGEQF

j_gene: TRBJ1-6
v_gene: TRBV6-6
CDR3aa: ASSLLGDNSPLH